This record covers a single T cell receptor beta chain. Germline CDR1 is LNHDA and CDR2 is SQIVND (reference sequence). J was trimmed by 5 bases and V by 7 bases; bases with no gene match: 5. There are 13 residues in the CDR3. The sample comes from a study of T cell changes during pregnancy in multiple sclerosis. Data came from immunoSEQ multiplex PCR; TCRdb stores just in-frame clones and leaves some out. Here the sample spans about 46,000 clones, 91% being singletons. The sample was CD8+ T cells from peripheral blood mononuclear cells, taken in the second trimester of pregnancy. This sequence was found in a female donor with multiple sclerosis, enrolled in a pregnancy study. This rearrangement joins TRBV19 to TRBJ1-5; 7 positions agree with TRBD1. The CDR3 region is CASNEGADQPQHF. CDR3 coding DNA: TGTGCCAGTAACGAGGGGGCAGATCAGCCCCAGCATTTT.